This TCR beta chain was identified in a study of T cells after yellow fever vaccination. TCRdb passed the 5' RACE reads through MiXCR, listing each CDR3 protein once. The repertoire includes some 550,000 distinct CDR3 sequences, roughly 21% of them detected once, and 13% to 15% sits in the top ten. This clonotype was counted only a few times. With V trimmed by 2 bases and J by 7 bases, 6 bases remained unmatched. Germline CDR1 SGHKS, CDR2 YYEKEE (reference sequence). CDR3 length: 16 amino acids. This receptor was obtained from a man aged 30 to 45 who received the YFV17D yellow fever vaccine. The sample was PBMCs, taken 15 days after the yellow fever booster vaccination. V and J are TRBV5-5 and TRBJ2-2; 12 nucleotides line up with TRBD1. CDR3 DNA: TGTGCCAGCAGCTTAACCGGGACAGGGGGCGGCGGGGAGCTGTTTTTT. As protein: CASSLTGTGGGGELFF.